What follows are 21 T cell receptor beta chains derived from one specimen sequenced in a study of human T cells and chemical hapten exposure. TCRdb called the RACE reads again in MiXCR, with one record for every CDR3 protein. Of approximately 400,000 distinct CDR3 sequences in the sample, roughly 5% were seen once. As for time point: pre-sensitization, week 0. The treatment: therapeutic diphenylcyclopropenone sensitization with weekly scalp DPC. The input for sequencing was whole blood, taken in connection with sensitization to the hapten diphenylcyclopropenone (DPC). The receptors stem from a woman aged 50 to 65 with alopecia areata. Some clones in this sample may be carry-over from other donors' samples.

This clonotype was recorded a few times. The V gene is TRBV5-6, the J gene TRBJ1-5; no reliable D call. The germline V and J ends were trimmed by 4 bases and 7 bases, with 15 bases remaining between them. CDR1 SGHDT and CDR2 YYEEEE come from the germline V gene. The length of the CDR3 is 14 residues. For the CDR3, the DNA is TGTGCCAGCAGCCCCGTCCGAGATACGCAGCCCCAGCATTTT. Protein sequence: CASSPVRDTQPQHF.

The V gene is TRBV28, the J gene TRBJ2-1; TRBD2 matches 7 bases. The CDR3 has 16 residues. Germline CDR1 MDHEN, CDR2 SYDVKM. V shed 6 bases and J 5 bases; nucleotides not matched to a gene: 13. The CDR3 nucleotides read TGTGCCAGCAGCCTTCCATACCCTAGCGGTAACAATGAGCAGTTCTTC. Translation: CASSLPYPSGNNEQFF. Using reference TRBV28 and TRBJ2-1 for the parts outside the CDR3, the full variable domain is DVKVTQSSRYLVKRTGEKVFLECVQDMDHENMFWYRQDPGLGLRLIYFSYDVKMKEKGDIPEGYSVSREKKERFSLILESASTNQTSMYLCASSLPYPSGNNEQFFGPGTRLTVL.

The chain employs TRBV7-3 and TRBJ1-2; TRBD1 matches 9 bases. The germline gives CDR1 SGHTA, CDR2 FQGTGA. This CDR3 contains 15 residues. Trimming at V came to 3 bases and at J to 0 bases, leaving 2 bases not matched to a gene. DNA for the CDR3: TGTGCCAGCAGCTTTCGACAGGGGGCTAACTATGGCTACACCTTC. It translates to CASSFRQGANYGYTF.

The rearrangement links TRBV5-5 to TRBJ1-2; the match to TRBD1 covers 8 bases. The V and J ends lost 0 bases and 4 bases, in that order; junction bases with no gene match: 5. CDR1 and CDR2 (germline): SGHKS, YYEKEE (reference sequence). The CDR3 sequence is 15 residues long. CDR3 sequence (DNA): TGTGCCAGCAGCTTGGTGGCAGGGGGCATCTATGGCTACACCTTC. It translates to CASSLVAGGIYGYTF. The full variable domain, in which reference TRBV5-5 and TRBJ1-2 provide the parts outside the CDR3, is DAGVTQSPTHLIKTRGQQVTLRCSPISGHKSVSWYQQVLGQGPQFIFQYYEKEERGRGNFPDRFSARQFPNYSSELNVNALLLGDSALYLCASSLVAGGIYGYTFGSGTRLTVV.

DNA of the CDR3: TGCAGTGCTTCCATCAGGGAAAAACTGTTTTTT. Its protein product is CSASIREKLFF. The chain carries TRBV20-1 and TRBJ1-4; D gene unclear. The CDR3 length is 11 residues. V lost 5 bases, J lost 8 bases, and 9 bases lay in between. Germline V gene lookup returns CDR1 DFQATT and CDR2 SNEGSKA (reference sequence).

The chain is built from TRBV3-1 and TRBJ2-1, with 10 bases fitting TRBD1. The germline V gene has CDR1 LGHDT and CDR2 YNNKEL (reference sequence). CDR3 length: 14 amino acids. The junction had 4 bases not matched to a gene; V was cut back by 3 bases and J by 8 bases. CDR3 sequence: CASSHSGTGDEQFF. DNA of the CDR3: TGTGCCAGCAGCCACTCCGGGACAGGGGATGAGCAGTTCTTC.

This clonotype showed up just a few times. The chain links TRBV27 to TRBJ2-1; maybe TRBD1 (6 bases). The germline V gene has CDR1 MNHEY and CDR2 SMNVEV (reference sequence). This CDR3 has 17 residues. V was pared by 1 base and J by 0 bases, with 13 bases between. CDR3 DNA: TGTGCCAGCAGTTTATTTCCATCAGGGGCCTCCTACAATGAGCAGTTCTTC. Amino acid sequence: CASSLFPSGASYNEQFF.

This clonotype appeared many times. This chain connects TRBV6-5 to TRBJ2-5; D is perhaps TRBD2 (6 bases). Trimming left V 0 bases short and J 2 bases short, with 7 bases between. This CDR3 is built from 14 residues. Germline V gene lookup returns CDR1 MNHEY and CDR2 SVGAGI. The CDR3 reads CASSYSGGQETQYF. The DNA of the CDR3 is TGTGCCAGCAGTTACTCGGGGGGACAAGAGACCCAGTACTTC.

This clonotype occurred many times. This chain links TRBV3-1 with TRBJ2-1; TRBD1 matches at 7 bases. The length of the CDR3 is 17 residues. The germline V gene encodes CDR1 LGHDT and CDR2 YNNKEL (reference sequence). V gave up 5 bases and J gave up 13 bases; unmatched junction bases: 23. CDR3 DNA: TGTGCCAGCAGCATATTACTACCGGGATCTACACAGGGGAAACAGTTCTTC. Translated, it gives CASSILLPGSTQGKQFF.

This clonotype is medium-sized by share. The V gene is TRBV6-2 or TRBV6-3, the J gene TRBJ2-1, with 10 bases matching TRBD1. With V trimmed by 5 bases and J by 3 bases, 4 bases remained unmatched. Germline CDR1 and CDR2: MNHEY and SVGEGT. The CDR3 is made up of 15 amino acids. The CDR3 sequence: CASSPGQGDYNEQFF. The CDR3 DNA reads as TGTGCCAGCAGTCCAGGACAGGGGGACTACAATGAGCAGTTCTTC.

The chain carries TRBV7-2 and TRBJ2-3; possible D gene TRBD2, 6 bases. Germline CDR1 is SGHTA and CDR2 is FQGNSA. Trimming took 1 base from V and 6 from J, leaving 23 bases between them. The CDR3 covers 18 residues. The CDR3 is CASSLEREARKGLDTQYF. Written as DNA, the CDR3 is TGTGCCAGCAGCTTAGAGAGGGAGGCGAGGAAAGGGTTGGATACGCAGTATTTT.

This clonotype was seen a handful of times. The genes are TRBV10-3 and TRBJ1-1; no reliable D call. The germline CDR1 and CDR2 sequences are ENHRY and SYGVKD. V was trimmed by 7 bases and J by 1 base, leaving 10 bases between them. CDR3 size: 13 residues. The CDR3 sequence is CAITIDQNTEAFF. Here the CDR3 DNA reads TGTGCCATCACCATCGACCAGAACACTGAAGCTTTCTTT.

This chain connects TRBV27 to TRBJ2-3, with 7 positions matching TRBD2. This CDR3 has 17 residues. The V gene's germline CDR1 is MNHEY and CDR2 SMNVEV (reference sequence). The ends lost 3 bases at V and 0 bases at J; junction bases unmatched: 9. The CDR3 loop reads CASSFPRTGGSTDTQYF. The CDR3 nucleotides are TGTGCCAGCAGTTTCCCCAGGACGGGAGGCAGCACAGATACGCAGTATTTT.

Ten or more counts support this clonotype. The chain uses TRBV7-6 and TRBJ2-3; TRBD2 matches at 11 bases. This CDR3 comprises 14 residues. Germline trimming cut 5 bases from V and 11 bases from J; bases unmatched to any gene: 9. The V gene's germline CDR1 is SGHVS and CDR2 FNYEAQ. The CDR3 reads CASSLGLAGPKQYF. CDR3 in DNA: TGTGCCAGCAGCCTTGGACTAGCGGGTCCCAAGCAGTATTTT. Together with reference TRBV7-6 and TRBJ2-3, the CDR3 gives the full variable domain: GAGVSQSPRYKVTKRGQDVALRCDPISGHVSLYWYRQALGQGPEFLTYFNYEAQQDKSGLPNDRFSAERPEGSISTLTIQRTEQRDSAMYRCASSLGLAGPKQYFGPGTRLTVL.

The rearrangement links TRBV12-3 or TRBV12-4 to TRBJ2-5; the D call may be TRBD1 or TRBD2 (5 bases each). The CDR3 runs 13 residues. V was clipped by 6 bases and J by 9 bases, with 17 bases between them. CDR3 loop: CASRHSERGAQYF. The DNA for the CDR3 is TGTGCCAGCAGGCACTCCGAACGAGGGGCCCAGTACTTC.

This clonotype was seen repeatedly, ten times or more. The chain joins TRBV10-3 to TRBJ2-3; D ambiguous. The germline CDR1 and CDR2 sequences are ENHRY and SYGVKD. The CDR3 is 15 residues long. With 3 bases removed from V and 6 bases from J, the gap between germline ends came to 16 bases. Here the CDR3 reads CAISEGVARADTQYF. CDR3 nucleotides: TGTGCCATCAGTGAAGGTGTAGCAAGGGCGGATACGCAGTATTTT.

This clonotype was recorded at least ten times. The J gene is TRBJ2-1, the V gene TRBV6-2 or TRBV6-3; 12 bases fit TRBD2. The germline V gene encodes CDR1 MNHEY and CDR2 SVGEGT. The CDR3 is 15 amino acids. Germline trimming cut 6 bases from V and 7 bases from J; bases unmatched to any gene: 7. CDR3 in DNA: TGTGCCAGCAGCCCGAGGACTAGCGGGAAAAATGAGCAGTTCTTC. This gives the protein CASSPRTSGKNEQFF.

This clonotype was detected only a few times. The chain combines TRBV6-5 with TRBJ2-6; no reliable D call. There are 15 residues in the CDR3. Germline V CDR1 and CDR2: MNHEY, SVGAGI. The germline V and J ends were trimmed by 0 bases and 4 bases, with 7 bases remaining between them. CDR3 in amino acids: CASSYSDRGANVLTF. CDR3 nucleotide sequence: TGTGCCAGCAGTTACTCTGATCGCGGGGCCAACGTCCTGACTTTC.

The V and J genes are TRBV29-1 and TRBJ2-1; 9 nucleotides agree with TRBD1. The ends lost 3 bases at V and 6 bases at J; junction bases unmatched: 6. Germline V gives CDR1 SQVTM, CDR2 ANQGSEA. There are 14 residues in the CDR3. Here the CDR3 DNA reads TGCAGCGTTGAGGGGACAGGGAGGCCCAATGAGCAGTTCTTC. It yields the protein CSVEGTGRPNEQFF.

A note on this clonotype: A much larger clone sits a single nucleotide away, making a read error possible. The CDR3 sequence is CASRQDRTSGRNNEQFF. For the CDR3, the DNA is TGTGCCAGCAGACAAGATCGTACTAGCGGGAGGAACAATGAGCAGTTCTTC. The chain has TRBV3-1 and TRBJ2-1, with 12 bases that match TRBD2. The CDR3 covers 17 residues. Germline CDR1 reads LGHDT; CDR2 reads YNNKEL (reference sequence).

This clonotype was recorded many times. The chain is built from TRBV7-2 and TRBJ2-5; 13 bases map to TRBD2. The J segment lost 4 bases and the V segment lost 5 bases, leaving 4 bases of the junction unmatched. CDR1 is SGHTA and CDR2 is FQGNSA in the germline V gene. The CDR3 sequence is 15 residues long. CDR3 loop: CASSLGLAGAETQYF. The CDR3 coding sequence is TGTGCCAGCAGCCTTGGACTAGCGGGAGCAGAGACCCAGTACTTC.